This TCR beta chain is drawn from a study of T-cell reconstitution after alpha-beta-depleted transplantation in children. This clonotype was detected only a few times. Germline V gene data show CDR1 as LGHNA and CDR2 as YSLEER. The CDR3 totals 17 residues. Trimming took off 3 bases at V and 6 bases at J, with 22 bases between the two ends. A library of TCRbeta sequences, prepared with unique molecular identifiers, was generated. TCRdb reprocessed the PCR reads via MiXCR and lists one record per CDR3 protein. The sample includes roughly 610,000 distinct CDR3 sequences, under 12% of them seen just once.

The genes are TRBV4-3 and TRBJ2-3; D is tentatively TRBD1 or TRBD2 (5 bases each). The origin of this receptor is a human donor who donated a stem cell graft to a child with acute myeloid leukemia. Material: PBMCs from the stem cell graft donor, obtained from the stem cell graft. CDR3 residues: CASSQGVAAGNGDTQYF. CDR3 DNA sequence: TGCGCCAGCAGCCAGGGGGTGGCGGCGGGCAACGGTGATACGCAGTATTTT.